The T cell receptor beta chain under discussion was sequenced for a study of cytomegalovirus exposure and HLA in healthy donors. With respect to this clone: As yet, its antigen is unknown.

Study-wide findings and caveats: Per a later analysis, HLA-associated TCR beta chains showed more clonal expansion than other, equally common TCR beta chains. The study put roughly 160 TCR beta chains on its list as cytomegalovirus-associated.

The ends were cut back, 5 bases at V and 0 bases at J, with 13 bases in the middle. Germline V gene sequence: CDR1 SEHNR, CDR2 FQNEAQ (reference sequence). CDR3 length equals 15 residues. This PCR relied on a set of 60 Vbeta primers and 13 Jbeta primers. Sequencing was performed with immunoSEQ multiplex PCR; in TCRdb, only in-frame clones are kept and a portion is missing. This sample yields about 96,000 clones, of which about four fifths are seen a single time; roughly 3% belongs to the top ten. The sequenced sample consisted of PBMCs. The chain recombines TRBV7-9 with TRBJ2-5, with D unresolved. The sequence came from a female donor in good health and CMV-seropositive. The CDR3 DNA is TGTGCCAGCAGCCCAGGCTTTATGTACCAAGAGACCCAGTACTTC. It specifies CASSPGFMYQETQYF.